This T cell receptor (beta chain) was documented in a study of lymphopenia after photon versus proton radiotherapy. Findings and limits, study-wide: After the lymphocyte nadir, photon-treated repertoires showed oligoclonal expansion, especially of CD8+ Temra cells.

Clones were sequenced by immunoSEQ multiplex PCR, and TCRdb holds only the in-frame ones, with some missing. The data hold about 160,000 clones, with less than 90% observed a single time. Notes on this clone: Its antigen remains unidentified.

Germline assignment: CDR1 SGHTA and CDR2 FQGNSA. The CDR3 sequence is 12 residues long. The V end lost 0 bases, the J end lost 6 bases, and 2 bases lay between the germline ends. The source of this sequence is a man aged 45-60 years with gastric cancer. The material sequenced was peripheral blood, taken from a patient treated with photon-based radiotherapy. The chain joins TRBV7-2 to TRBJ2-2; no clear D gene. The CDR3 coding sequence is TGTGCCAGCAGCTTAGCGCCCGGGGAGCTGTTTTTT. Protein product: CASSLAPGELFF.